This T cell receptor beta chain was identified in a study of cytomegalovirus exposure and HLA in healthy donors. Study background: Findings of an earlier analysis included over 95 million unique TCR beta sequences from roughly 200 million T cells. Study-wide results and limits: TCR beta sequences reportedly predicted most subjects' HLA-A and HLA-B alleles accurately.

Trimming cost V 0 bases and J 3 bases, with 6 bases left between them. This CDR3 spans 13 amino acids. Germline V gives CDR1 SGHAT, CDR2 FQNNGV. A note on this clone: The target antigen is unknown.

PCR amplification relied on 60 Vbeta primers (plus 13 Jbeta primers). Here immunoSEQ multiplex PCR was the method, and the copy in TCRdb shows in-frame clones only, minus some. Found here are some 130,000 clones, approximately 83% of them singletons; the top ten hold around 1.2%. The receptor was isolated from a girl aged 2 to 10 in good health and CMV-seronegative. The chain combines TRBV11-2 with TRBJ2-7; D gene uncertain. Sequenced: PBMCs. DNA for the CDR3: TGTGCCAGCAGCTTAGATATATTCTACGAGCAGTACTTC. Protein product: CASSLDIFYEQYF.